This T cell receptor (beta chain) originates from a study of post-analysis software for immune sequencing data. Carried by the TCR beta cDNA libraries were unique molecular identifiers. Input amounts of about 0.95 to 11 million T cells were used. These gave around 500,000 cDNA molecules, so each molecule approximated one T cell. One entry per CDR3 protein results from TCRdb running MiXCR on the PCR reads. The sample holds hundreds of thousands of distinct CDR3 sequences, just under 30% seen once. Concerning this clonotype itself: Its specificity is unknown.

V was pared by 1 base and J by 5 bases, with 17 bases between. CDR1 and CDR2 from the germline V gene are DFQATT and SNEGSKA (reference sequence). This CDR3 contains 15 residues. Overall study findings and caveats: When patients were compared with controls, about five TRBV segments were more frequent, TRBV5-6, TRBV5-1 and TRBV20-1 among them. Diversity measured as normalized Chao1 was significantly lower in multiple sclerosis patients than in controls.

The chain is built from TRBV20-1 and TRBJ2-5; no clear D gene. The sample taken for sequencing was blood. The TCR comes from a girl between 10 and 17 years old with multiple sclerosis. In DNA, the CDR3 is TGCAGTGCTAGAGGTTTCGTTGGGCCCTCGGAGACCCAGTACTTC. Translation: CSARGFVGPSETQYF.